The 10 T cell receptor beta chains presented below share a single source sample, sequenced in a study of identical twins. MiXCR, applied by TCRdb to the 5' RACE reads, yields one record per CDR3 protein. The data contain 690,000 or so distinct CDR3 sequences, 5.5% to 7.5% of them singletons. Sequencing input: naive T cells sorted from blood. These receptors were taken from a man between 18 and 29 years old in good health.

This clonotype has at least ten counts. The CDR3 region has the DNA TGCGCCAGCAGCCAAGAGATCGGGTATACCGGGGAGCTGTTTTTT. Translation gives CASSQEIGYTGELFF. The V and J genes are TRBV4-3 and TRBJ2-2; D not resolved. The CDR3 is 15 amino acids. V was shortened by 0 bases and J by 5 bases, with 10 bases between the two germline ends. The germline CDR1 and CDR2 sequences are LGHNA and YSLEER.

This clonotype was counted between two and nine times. CDR3 coding DNA: TGCAGTGCTAGAGCCGGGACTACGGCGAATGAGCAGTTCTTC. Its protein is CSARAGTTANEQFF. The chain couples TRBV20-1 to TRBJ2-1; the match to TRBD2 covers 7 bases. Losses at the gene ends were 1 base for V and 7 bases for J; bases not matched to a gene: 7. The CDR3 loop spans 14 amino acids. Germline V lookup: CDR1 DFQATT, CDR2 SNEGSKA (reference sequence).

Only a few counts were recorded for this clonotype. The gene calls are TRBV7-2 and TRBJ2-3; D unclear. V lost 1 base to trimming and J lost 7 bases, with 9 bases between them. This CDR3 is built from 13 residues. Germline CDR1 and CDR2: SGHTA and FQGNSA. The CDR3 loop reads CASSLVRRHTQYF. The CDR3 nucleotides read TGTGCCAGCAGCTTAGTCCGTCGCCATACGCAGTATTTT.

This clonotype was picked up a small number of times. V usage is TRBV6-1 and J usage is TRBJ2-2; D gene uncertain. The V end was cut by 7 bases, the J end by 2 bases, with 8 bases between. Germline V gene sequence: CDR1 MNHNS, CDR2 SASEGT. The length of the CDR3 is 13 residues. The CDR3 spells CASKVGNTGELFF. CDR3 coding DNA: TGTGCCAGCAAGGTCGGAAACACCGGGGAGCTGTTTTTT.

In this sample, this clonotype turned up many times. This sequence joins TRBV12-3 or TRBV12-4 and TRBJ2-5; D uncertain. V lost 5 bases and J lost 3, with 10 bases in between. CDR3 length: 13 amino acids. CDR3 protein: CASSLYYEETQYF. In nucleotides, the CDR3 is TGTGCCAGCAGTCTCTACTATGAAGAGACCCAGTACTTC.

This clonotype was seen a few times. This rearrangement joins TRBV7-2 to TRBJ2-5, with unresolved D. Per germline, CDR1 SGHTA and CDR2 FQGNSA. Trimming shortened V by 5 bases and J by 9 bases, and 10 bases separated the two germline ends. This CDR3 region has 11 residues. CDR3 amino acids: CASSPDEAQYF. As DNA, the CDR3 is TGTGCCAGCAGCCCAGACGAGGCCCAGTACTTC.

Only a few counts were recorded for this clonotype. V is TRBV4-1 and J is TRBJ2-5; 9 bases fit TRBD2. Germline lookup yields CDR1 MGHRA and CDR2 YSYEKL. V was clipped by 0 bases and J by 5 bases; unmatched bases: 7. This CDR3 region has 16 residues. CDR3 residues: CASSQDPAGGSETQYF. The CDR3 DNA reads TGCGCCAGCAGCCAAGATCCTGCGGGAGGGAGTGAGACCCAGTACTTC.

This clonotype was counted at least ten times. CDR3 sequence reads: CATSDPGKAFGTDTQYF. The CDR3 coding sequence is TGTGCCACCAGTGATCCGGGCAAGGCCTTTGGGACAGATACGCAGTATTTT. This chain connects TRBV24-1 to TRBJ2-3; D remains unclear. CDR1 and CDR2 from the germline V gene are KGHDR and SFDVKD. Trimming shortened V by 3 bases and J by 3 bases, and 18 bases separated the two germline ends. The CDR3 totals 17 residues.

DNA of the CDR3: TGTGCCAGCAGCTTAAGGGACGCCTACGAGCAGTACTTC. Translated, it gives CASSLRDAYEQYF. The gene calls are TRBV7-2 and TRBJ2-7, with D perhaps assigned TRBD1 or TRBD2 (5 bases each). Germline loops: CDR1 SGHTA, CDR2 FQGNSA. The length of the CDR3 is 13 residues. Trimming left V 2 bases short and J 2 bases short, with 7 bases between.

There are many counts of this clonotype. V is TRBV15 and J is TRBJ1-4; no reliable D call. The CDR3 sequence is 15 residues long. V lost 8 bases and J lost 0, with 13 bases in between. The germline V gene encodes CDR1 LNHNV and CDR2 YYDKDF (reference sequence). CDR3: CATRRSLATNEKLFF. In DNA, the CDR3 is TGTGCCACCCGACGATCCCTTGCAACTAATGAAAAACTGTTTTTT.